The next 17 T cell receptor beta chains were all read from a single sample in a study of beta chain features in type 1 diabetes. Study-wide points: Moderately but significantly shorter TCRB CDR3s were found in Type 1 diabetes patients in all four CD4+ subsets.

These TCRs are of unknown antigen specificity. Sequenced material consisted of expressed TCRB transcripts (all of the isolated RNA was reverse transcribed). Clones were read by immunoSEQ multiplex PCR, and TCRdb kept only the in-frame ones, dropping some. The sample yields a few hundred thousand clones, about 14% seen once. Material: naive CD4+ T cells from blood. The receptors originated from a woman aged 18-29 years with type 1 diabetes.

The chain carries TRBV19 and TRBJ2-3; the D gene is possibly TRBD1 (6 bases). The CDR3 consists of 16 residues. The V and J ends lost 4 bases and 3 bases respectively, with 17 bases between them. In germline, CDR1 is LNHDA, CDR2 SQIVND (reference sequence). The CDR3 loop is CASSNNRAPPTDTQYF. The CDR3, as DNA: TGTGCCAGTAGTAACAACAGGGCCCCTCCGACAGATACGCAGTATTTT.

The CDR3 protein is CASSAQGRDTEAFF. CDR3 coding DNA: TGTGCCAGCAGTGCCCAGGGGCGGGACACTGAAGCTTTCTTT. The V call is TRBV2, the J call TRBJ1-1, with a tentative D call TRBD1 (6 bases). The CDR3 runs to 14 residues. Trimming removed 4 bases from V and 3 bases from J, with 12 bases in between. Per germline, CDR1 SNHLY and CDR2 FYNNEI.

As regards this clone: Other DNA variants within this sample encode the same CDR3. The V and J genes are TRBV18 and TRBJ1-1, with a weak D call TRBD1 (5 bases). The V and J ends lost 3 bases and 1 base respectively, with 6 bases between them. The germline V gene has CDR1 KGHSH and CDR2 LQKENI. The CDR3 is made up of 13 amino acids. This CDR3 reads CASSPGGNTEAFF. Written as DNA, the CDR3 is TGTGCCAGCTCACCCGGGGGGAACACTGAAGCTTTCTTT.

The CDR3 region is CASSLISGDEQYF. The CDR3 region has the DNA TGTGCCAGCAGCTTAATCAGCGGGGACGAGCAGTACTTC. The chain joins TRBV11-3 to TRBJ2-7; TRBD2 matches at 7 bases. The CDR3 is made up of 13 amino acids. Germline CDR1 reads SGHNT; CDR2 reads YENEEA. After removal of 2 bases from V and 5 bases from J, the junction contained 3 bases not matched to a gene.

This chain links TRBV15 with TRBJ2-2; no firm D call. CDR1 and CDR2 from the germline V gene are LNHNV and YYDKDF (reference sequence). Trimming cost V 0 bases and J 5 bases, with 7 bases left between them. CDR3 length: 14 amino acids. DNA of the CDR3: TGTGCCACCAGCAGAGATATCCCGACCGGGGAGCTGTTTTTT. Encoded protein: CATSRDIPTGELFF.

The V and J genes are TRBV5-8 and TRBJ1-5; no definite D call. CDR1 and CDR2 from the germline V gene are SGHTS and YDEGEE. Trimming took 0 bases from V and 3 from J, leaving 7 bases between them. The CDR3 totals 14 residues. CDR3 coding DNA: TGTGCCAGCAGCTTGGAACGCGACAATCAGCCCCAGCATTTT. This gives the protein CASSLERDNQPQHF.

This clone was detected a few times. The gene calls are TRBV2 and TRBJ1-2; TRBD1 matches at 7 bases. Germline CDR1 SNHLY, CDR2 FYNNEI. Trimming at V came to 8 bases and at J to 4 bases, leaving 7 bases not matched to a gene. The length of the CDR3 is 13 residues. The CDR3 DNA sequence: TGTGCCAGCGGGCAGGGGGGCTCCTATGGCTACACCTTC. Amino acids: CASGQGGSYGYTF.

This clone was seen a few times. The rearrangement uses TRBV28 and TRBJ2-3, with TRBD1 matching over 11 bases. V gave up 5 bases and J gave up 3 bases; unmatched junction bases: 7. The CDR3 loop spans 16 amino acids. Germline V gene lookup returns CDR1 MDHEN and CDR2 SYDVKM. The CDR3 here is CASSLPGQGGTDTQYF. The CDR3, as DNA: TGTGCCAGCAGTCTTCCGGGACAGGGGGGAACAGATACGCAGTATTTT.

J is TRBJ2-1 and V is TRBV7-9; 10 bases line up with TRBD2. After removal of 5 bases from V and 4 bases from J, the junction contained 2 bases not matched to a gene. The germline CDR1 and CDR2 sequences are SEHNR and FQNEAQ (reference sequence). The CDR3 is 14 residues long. The CDR3 bases are TGTGCCAGCAGCCAGACTAGCGGGTACAATGAGCAGTTCTTC. It encodes CASSQTSGYNEQFF.

This clone was seen a few times. Other DNA sequences in the same sample also yield this CDR3. V is TRBV29-1 and J is TRBJ2-4; D gene unclear. This CDR3 spans 13 amino acids. V was trimmed by 4 bases and J by 0 bases, leaving 7 bases between them. Germline assignment: CDR1 SQVTM and CDR2 ANQGSEA. The CDR3: CSVAELAKNIQYF. The CDR3 nucleotides are TGCAGCGTTGCGGAGCTAGCCAAAAACATTCAGTACTTC.

The CDR3 DNA is TGTGCCTGGTCCGGGACAGGGCCACTCCGCTACACCTTC. The encoded protein is CAWSGTGPLRYTF. The gene calls are TRBV30 and TRBJ1-2, with 9 bases lining up with TRBD1. V shed 5 bases, J shed 9 bases, and the junction held 10 bases outside the gene matches. The CDR3 sequence is 13 residues long. Germline values: CDR1 GTSNPN, CDR2 SVGIG (reference sequence).

This clone was detected a few times. The chain joins TRBV29-1 to TRBJ2-1; 10 bases line up with TRBD2. V shed 5 bases, J shed 3 bases, and the junction held 13 bases outside the gene matches. The CDR3 loop spans 17 amino acids. Germline values: CDR1 SQVTM, CDR2 ANQGSEA. The chain's CDR3 is CSVFLAGGQHRYNEQFF. The CDR3 DNA sequence: TGCAGCGTTTTTTTAGCGGGGGGACAACATCGCTACAATGAGCAGTTCTTC.

The V gene is TRBV5-1, the J gene TRBJ2-1, with a possible D match to TRBD2 (5 bases). The CDR3 loop spans 16 amino acids. The germline V and J ends were trimmed by 0 bases and 6 bases, with 16 bases remaining between them. Per the germline V gene, CDR1 is SGHRS and CDR2 is YFSETQ. The CDR3 coding sequence is TGCGCCAGCAGCTTGGGAGGCCGGACCGGGATCAATGAGCAGTTCTTC. Translating it yields CASSLGGRTGINEQFF. The complete variable domain, with remaining parts taken from reference TRBV5-1 and TRBJ2-1, reads KAGVTQTPRYLIKTRGQQVTLSCSPISGHRSVSWYQQTPGQGLQFLFEYFSETQRNKGNFPGRFSGRQFSNSRSEMNVSTLELGDSALYLCASSLGGRTGINEQFFGPGTRLTVL.

The V gene is TRBV4-3, the J gene TRBJ2-1; D unclear. V lost 1 base to trimming and J lost 8 bases, with 18 bases between them. This CDR3 is built from 16 residues. CDR1 is LGHNA, CDR2 YSLEER, per germline. The CDR3 reads CASSQVAEARRDEQFF. CDR3 DNA sequence: TGCGCCAGCAGCCAAGTTGCGGAAGCGCGTCGGGATGAGCAGTTCTTC.

The sample holds a few counts of this clone. The chain has TRBV19 and TRBJ2-3; D not resolved. The germline CDR1 and CDR2 sequences are LNHDA and SQIVND (reference sequence). This CDR3 has 12 residues. Trimming took off 4 bases at V and 3 bases at J, with 5 bases between the two ends. CDR3: CASSRLTDTQYF. For the CDR3, the DNA is TGTGCCAGTAGTAGACTTACAGATACGCAGTATTTT.

The V call is TRBV30, the J call TRBJ2-3; 8 positions match TRBD2. V dropped 4 bases and J dropped 4; count of bases not matched to a gene: 10. Germline V gene lookup returns CDR1 GTSNPN and CDR2 SVGIG (reference sequence). CDR3 length: 15 amino acids. The CDR3 region is CAWTSSGSWADTQYF. For the CDR3, the DNA is TGTGCCTGGACCTCCAGCGGGAGTTGGGCAGATACGCAGTATTTT.

This clone was observed a handful of times. The chain is built from TRBV5-4 and TRBJ1-1; D might be TRBD1 (6 bases). V was clipped by 0 bases and J by 0 bases, with 9 bases between them. Germline CDR1 SGHNT, CDR2 YYREEE (reference sequence). The CDR3 covers 15 residues. The CDR3 DNA sequence: TGTGCCAGCAGCTTGGGCGCAGGGGTGAACACTGAAGCTTTCTTT. This codes for CASSLGAGVNTEAFF.